One sample yielded the 16 T cell receptor beta chains listed below, sequenced in a study of response to subunit inactivated influenza vaccine. TCRdb processed the RT-PCR reads anew with MiXCR; each CDR3 protein has one entry. The sample consists of just under 550,000 distinct CDR3 sequences, 20% to 25% of them appearing once. In addition, the sample was reused for a study of T cells expressing NK-cell markers. That paper states: Researchers built TCR beta cDNA using 5'RACE template switching with UMIs.

This specimen was CD4+ T cells sorted from PBMCs, taken about 11 days after vaccination. These TCRs come from a man between 45 and 60 years old who received an inactivated influenza vaccine.

CDR3 loop: CSASTAYTDTQYF. The CDR3 DNA follows: TGCAGTGCTAGTACCGCCTACACAGATACGCAGTATTTT. V and J are TRBV20-1 and TRBJ2-3, with D unclear. CDR3 length: 13 residues. Germline lookup yields CDR1 DFQATT and CDR2 SNEGSKA (reference sequence). V lost 3 bases, J lost 2 bases, and 9 bases lay in between.

The J gene is TRBJ2-3, the V gene TRBV7-9, with D uncertain. CDR3 length: 12 residues. V was trimmed by 3 bases and J by 9 bases, leaving 10 bases between them. Per the germline V gene, CDR1 is SEHNR and CDR2 is FQNEAQ (reference sequence). The CDR3 sequence: CASSFPPRTQYF. The CDR3 region has the DNA TGTGCCAGCAGCTTCCCTCCTAGGACGCAGTATTTT.

The chain recombines TRBV10-3 with TRBJ2-1; the D is unclear. Germline V gives CDR1 ENHRY, CDR2 SYGVKD. The V end was cut by 1 base, the J end by 9 bases, with 13 bases between. CDR3 length: 14 amino acids. The CDR3 coding sequence is TGTGCCATCAGTGAGTGGACCGCAGATCTTGAGCAGTTCTTC. Encoded protein: CAISEWTADLEQFF.

The rearrangement uses TRBV4-1 and TRBJ2-4, with 11 positions matching TRBD2. The CDR3 spans 18 residues. Germline CDR1 reads MGHRA; CDR2 reads YSYEKL. V lost 0 bases, J lost 4 bases, and 8 bases stayed unmatched. The CDR3 DNA reads TGCGCCAGCAGCCAAGAAATTAGGGTAGCGGGGGGGAAAAACATTCAGTACTTC. This encodes CASSQEIRVAGGKNIQYF.

The CDR3 DNA reads as TGCGCCAGCAGCTTTAATTGGGGAACCGGGGAGCTGTTTTTT. Translating gives CASSFNWGTGELFF. The rearrangement joins TRBV5-1 to TRBJ2-2; D remains unclear. This CDR3 is built from 14 residues. Germline-derived CDR1 and CDR2 are SGHRS and YFSETQ. V gave up 2 bases and J gave up 5 bases, with 10 bases separating them.

This chain links TRBV29-1 with TRBJ2-1, with no clear D. CDR1 SQVTM and CDR2 ANQGSEA come from the germline V gene. The CDR3 contains 10 residues. V lost 2 bases and J lost 11, with 7 bases in between. The CDR3 DNA follows: TGCAGCGTTGAAAAGGGAAAGCAGTTCTTC. Translated, it gives CSVEKGKQFF.

The chain uses TRBV12-3 or TRBV12-4 and TRBJ2-7; 9 bases are a match to TRBD2. There are 14 residues in the CDR3. V trimming: 7 bases; J trimming: 3 bases; junction bases outside the gene matches: 7. As DNA, the CDR3 is TGTGCCAGCACCTTTAGCGGGGGCCACTACGAGCAGTACTTC. Its translation is CASTFSGGHYEQYF.

This clonotype was counted many times. The genes are TRBV29-1 and TRBJ1-5; TRBD1 aligns across 7 bases. CDR1 and CDR2 (germline): SQVTM, ANQGSEA. V lost 7 bases, J lost 6 bases, and 6 bases stayed unmatched. The CDR3 spans 12 residues. CDR3 residues: CSGGQVFQPQHF. The DNA of the CDR3 is TGCAGCGGAGGACAGGTATTTCAGCCCCAGCATTTT.

The J gene is TRBJ2-1, the V gene TRBV28; 9 nucleotides match TRBD2. Per germline, CDR1 MDHEN and CDR2 SYDVKM. Unmatched junction bases numbered 10, after V lost 6 bases and J lost 7 bases. CDR3 length: 15 residues. The CDR3 region is CASSRLLAGWNEQFF. CDR3 nucleotide sequence: TGTGCCAGCAGCCGCCTACTAGCGGGCTGGAATGAGCAGTTCTTC.

The chain links TRBV7-3 to TRBJ2-1; 8 positions match TRBD2. Germline CDR1 SGHTA, CDR2 FQGTGA. V lost 2 bases, J lost 7 bases, and 4 bases stayed unmatched. CDR3 size: 14 residues. The CDR3 coding sequence is TGTGCCAGCAGCTTAGGGAGCGGGAGTAATGAGCAGTTCTTC. Encoded protein: CASSLGSGSNEQFF. Looking up the rest from reference TRBV7-3 and TRBJ2-1 gives the full variable domain: GAGVSQTPSNKVTEKGKYVELRCDPISGHTALYWYRQSLGQGPEFLIYFQGTGAADDSGLPNDRFFAVRPEGSVSTLKIQRTERGDSAVYLCASSLGSGSNEQFFGPGTRLTVL.

This chain connects TRBV6-2 or TRBV6-3 to TRBJ2-5; D uncertain. This CDR3 comprises 14 residues. Germline CDR1 and CDR2: MNHEY and SVGEGT. V lost 1 base, J lost 0 bases, and 6 bases lay in between. CDR3 region: CASSYWADQETQYF. CDR3 DNA sequence: TGTGCCAGCAGTTACTGGGCAGACCAAGAGACCCAGTACTTC.

The chain recombines TRBV6-1 with TRBJ1-5, with 12 bases aligning to TRBD1. Germline assignment: CDR1 MNHNS and CDR2 SASEGT. Germline trimming cut 5 bases from V and 4 bases from J; bases unmatched to any gene: 6. CDR3 length: 16 amino acids. CDR3 nucleotides: TGTGCCAGCAGTCCCCGGGACAGGGGGCGGAATCAGCCCCAGCATTTT. The encoded protein is CASSPRDRGRNQPQHF.

The DNA of the CDR3 is TGTGCCAGCAGTTACTATAGCGGGGGAGAGACCCAGTACTTC. It is translated as CASSYYSGGETQYF. The V and J genes are TRBV6-5 and TRBJ2-5, with TRBD2 matching 9 bases. J lost 4 bases, V lost 1 base, and 1 base had no gene match. The CDR3 runs to 14 residues. The germline V gene encodes CDR1 MNHEY and CDR2 SVGAGI.

This clonotype was seen at least ten times. The V and J genes are TRBV4-2 and TRBJ2-6, with D maybe TRBD1 (5 bases). Germline assignment: CDR1 LGHNA and CDR2 YNFKEQ. The CDR3 extends over 15 amino acids. V was cut by 3 bases and J by 2 bases, with 8 bases left in between. The CDR3 nucleotides read TGTGCCAGCAGCCAGACCAGGGCTGGGGCCAACGTCCTGACTTTC. It codes for CASSQTRAGANVLTF.

This clonotype was picked up a small number of times. This chain links TRBV4-2 with TRBJ2-3; tentative D call: TRBD2 (5 bases). Per the germline V gene, CDR1 is LGHNA and CDR2 is YNFKEQ. V gave up 1 base and J gave up 7 bases, with 12 bases separating them. The length of the CDR3 is 14 residues. The CDR3 reads CASSQGTAVNTQYF. CDR3 in DNA: TGTGCCAGCAGCCAAGGGACTGCTGTTAATACGCAGTATTTT.

The chain joins TRBV4-3 to TRBJ2-3; no clear D. This CDR3 is built from 15 residues. V was pared by 4 bases and J by 3 bases, with 14 bases between. Germline lookup yields CDR1 LGHNA and CDR2 YSLEER. CDR3 loop: CASSPRLENTDTQYF. The CDR3 nucleotides are TGCGCCAGCAGCCCCCGATTGGAGAATACAGATACGCAGTATTTT.